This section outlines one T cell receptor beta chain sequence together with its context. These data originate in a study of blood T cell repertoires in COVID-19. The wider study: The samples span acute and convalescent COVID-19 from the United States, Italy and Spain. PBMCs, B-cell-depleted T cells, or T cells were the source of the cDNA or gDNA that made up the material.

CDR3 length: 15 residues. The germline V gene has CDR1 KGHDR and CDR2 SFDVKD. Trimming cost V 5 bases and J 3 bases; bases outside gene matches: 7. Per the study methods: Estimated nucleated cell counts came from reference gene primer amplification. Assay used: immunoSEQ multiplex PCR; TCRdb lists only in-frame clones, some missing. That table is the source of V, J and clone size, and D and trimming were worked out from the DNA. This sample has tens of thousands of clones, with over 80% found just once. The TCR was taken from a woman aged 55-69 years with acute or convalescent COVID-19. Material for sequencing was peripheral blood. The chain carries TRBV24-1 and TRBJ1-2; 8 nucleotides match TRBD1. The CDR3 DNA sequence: TGTGCCACCAGTGCTTCGGGACAGGACTACTATGGCTACACCTTC. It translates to CATSASGQDYYGYTF.